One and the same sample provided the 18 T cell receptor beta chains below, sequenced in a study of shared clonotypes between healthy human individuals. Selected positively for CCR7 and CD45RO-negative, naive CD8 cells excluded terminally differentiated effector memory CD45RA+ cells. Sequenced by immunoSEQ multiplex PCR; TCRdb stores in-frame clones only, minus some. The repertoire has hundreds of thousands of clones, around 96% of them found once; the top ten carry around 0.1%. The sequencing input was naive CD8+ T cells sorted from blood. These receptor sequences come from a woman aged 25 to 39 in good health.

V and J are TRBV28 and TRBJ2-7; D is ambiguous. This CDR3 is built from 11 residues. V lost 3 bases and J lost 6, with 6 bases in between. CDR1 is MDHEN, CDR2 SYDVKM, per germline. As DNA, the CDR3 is TGTGCCAGCAGTTTTGATCGCGAGCAGTACTTC. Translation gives CASSFDREQYF.

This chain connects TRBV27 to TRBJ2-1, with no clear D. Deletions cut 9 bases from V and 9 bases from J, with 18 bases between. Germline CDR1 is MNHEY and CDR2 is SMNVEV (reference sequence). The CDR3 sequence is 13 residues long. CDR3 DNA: TGTGCCAGTGGTGTGGACCGGGTGGGTGAGCAGTTCTTC. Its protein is CASGVDRVGEQFF.

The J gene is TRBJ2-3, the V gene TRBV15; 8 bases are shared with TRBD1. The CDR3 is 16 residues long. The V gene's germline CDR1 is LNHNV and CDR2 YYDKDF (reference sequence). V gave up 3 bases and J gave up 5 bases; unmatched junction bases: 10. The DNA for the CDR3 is TGTGCCACCAGCAGCGACAGGGGTTCCTCAGTAGATACGCAGTATTTT. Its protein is CATSSDRGSSVDTQYF.

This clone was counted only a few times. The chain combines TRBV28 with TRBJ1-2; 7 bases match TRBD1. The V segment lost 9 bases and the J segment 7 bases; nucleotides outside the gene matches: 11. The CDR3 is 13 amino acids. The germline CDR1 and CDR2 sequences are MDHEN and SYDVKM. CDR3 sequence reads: CASNPQGSGGYTF. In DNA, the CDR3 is TGTGCCAGTAACCCACAGGGGTCGGGTGGCTACACCTTC.

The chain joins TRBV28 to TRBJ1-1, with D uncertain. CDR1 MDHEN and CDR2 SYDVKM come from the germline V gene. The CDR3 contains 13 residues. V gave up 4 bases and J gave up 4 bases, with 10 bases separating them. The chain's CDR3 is CASSYGSVTEAFF. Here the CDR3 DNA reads TGTGCCAGCAGTTACGGCTCGGTCACTGAAGCTTTCTTT.

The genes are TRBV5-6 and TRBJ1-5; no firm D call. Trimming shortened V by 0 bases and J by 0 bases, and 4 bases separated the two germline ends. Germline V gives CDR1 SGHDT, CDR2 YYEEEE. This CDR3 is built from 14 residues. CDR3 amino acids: CASSLGSSNQPQHF. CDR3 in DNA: TGTGCCAGCAGCTTGGGCAGTAGCAATCAGCCCCAGCATTTT.

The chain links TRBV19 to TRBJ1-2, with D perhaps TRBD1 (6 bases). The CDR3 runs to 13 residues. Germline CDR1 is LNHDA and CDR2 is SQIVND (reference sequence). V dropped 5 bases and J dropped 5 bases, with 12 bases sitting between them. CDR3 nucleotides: TGTGCCAGTAGTTTTGGGCAGGGGTATGGCTACACCTTC. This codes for CASSFGQGYGYTF.

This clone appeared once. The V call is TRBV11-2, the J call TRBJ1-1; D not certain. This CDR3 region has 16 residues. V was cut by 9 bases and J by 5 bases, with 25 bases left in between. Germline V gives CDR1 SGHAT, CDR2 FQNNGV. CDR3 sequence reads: CASIPDNGRGRTEAFF. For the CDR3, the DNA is TGTGCCAGTATACCCGATAACGGGCGTGGAAGAACTGAAGCTTTCTTT.

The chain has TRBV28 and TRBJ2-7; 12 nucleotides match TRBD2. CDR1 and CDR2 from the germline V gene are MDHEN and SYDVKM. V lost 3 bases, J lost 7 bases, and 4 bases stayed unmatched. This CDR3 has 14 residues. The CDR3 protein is CASSFLLAGGEQYF. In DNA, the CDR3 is TGTGCCAGCAGTTTTTTGCTAGCGGGAGGGGAGCAGTACTTC.

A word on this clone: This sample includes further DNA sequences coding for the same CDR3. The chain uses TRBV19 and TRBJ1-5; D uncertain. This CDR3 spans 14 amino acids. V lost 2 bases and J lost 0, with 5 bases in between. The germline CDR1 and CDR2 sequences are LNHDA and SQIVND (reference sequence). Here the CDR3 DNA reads TGTGCCAGTAGTATAAGAGATAGCAATCAGCCCCAGCATTTT. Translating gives CASSIRDSNQPQHF.

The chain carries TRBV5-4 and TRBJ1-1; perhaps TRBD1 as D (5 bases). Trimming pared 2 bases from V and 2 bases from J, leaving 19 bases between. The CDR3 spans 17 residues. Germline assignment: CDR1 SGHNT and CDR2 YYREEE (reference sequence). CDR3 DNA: TGTGCCAGCAGCTTCGCCGGGACGATGAAAATAAACACTGAAGCTTTCTTT. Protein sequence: CASSFAGTMKINTEAFF.

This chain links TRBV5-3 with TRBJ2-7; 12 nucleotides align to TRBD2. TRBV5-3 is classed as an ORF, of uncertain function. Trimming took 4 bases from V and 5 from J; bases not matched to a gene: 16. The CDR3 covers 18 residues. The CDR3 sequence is CARSGGTSGRSLGNEQYF. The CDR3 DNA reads TGTGCCAGAAGCGGTGGCACTAGCGGGAGGAGCTTGGGGAACGAGCAGTACTTC.

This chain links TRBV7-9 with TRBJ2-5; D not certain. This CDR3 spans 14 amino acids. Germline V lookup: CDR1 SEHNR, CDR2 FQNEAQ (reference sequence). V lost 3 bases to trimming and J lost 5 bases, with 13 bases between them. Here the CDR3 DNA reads TGTGCCAGCAGCTTTTGGCGCCTCGGGGAGACCCAGTACTTC. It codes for CASSFWRLGETQYF.

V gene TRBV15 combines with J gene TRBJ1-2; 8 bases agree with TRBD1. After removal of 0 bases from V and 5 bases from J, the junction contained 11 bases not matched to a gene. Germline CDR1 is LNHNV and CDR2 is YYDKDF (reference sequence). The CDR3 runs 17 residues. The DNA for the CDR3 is TGTGCCACCAGCAGAGATCGGGGACAGGTTGGACGTTATGGCTACACCTTC. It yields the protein CATSRDRGQVGRYGYTF.

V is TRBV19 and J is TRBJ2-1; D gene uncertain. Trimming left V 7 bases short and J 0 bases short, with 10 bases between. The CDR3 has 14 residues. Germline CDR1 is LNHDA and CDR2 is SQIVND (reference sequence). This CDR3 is CASTSVSSYNEQFF. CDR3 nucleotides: TGTGCCAGTACCTCCGTAAGCTCCTACAATGAGCAGTTCTTC.

CDR3 residues: CASSQENDYSSSYEQYF. In DNA, the CDR3 is TGTGCCAGCAGCCAAGAAAACGATTACTCAAGCTCCTACGAGCAGTACTTC. The rearrangement links TRBV4-2 to TRBJ2-7; D is undetermined. This CDR3 has 17 amino acids. Deletions cut 0 bases from V and 0 bases from J, with 15 bases between. CDR1 is LGHNA and CDR2 is YNFKEQ in the germline V gene.

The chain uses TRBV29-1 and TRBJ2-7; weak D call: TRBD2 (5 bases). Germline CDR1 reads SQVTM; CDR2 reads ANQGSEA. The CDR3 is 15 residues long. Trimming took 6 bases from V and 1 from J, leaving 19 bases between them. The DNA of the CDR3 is TGCAGCGTGGTGGACTCCTCGGGCTGGTCCTACGAGCAGTACTTC. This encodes CSVVDSSGWSYEQYF.

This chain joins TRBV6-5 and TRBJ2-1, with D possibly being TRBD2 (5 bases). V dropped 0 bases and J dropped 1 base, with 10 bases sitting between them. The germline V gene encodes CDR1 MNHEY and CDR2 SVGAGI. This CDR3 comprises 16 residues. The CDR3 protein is CASSYSGTGSYNEQFF. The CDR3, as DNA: TGTGCCAGCAGTTACTCGGGCACGGGATCCTACAATGAGCAGTTCTTC.